The source of this T cell receptor beta chain is a study of T cell changes during pregnancy in multiple sclerosis. V lost 5 bases to trimming and J lost 0 bases, with 19 bases between them. Germline V gives CDR1 SGHTA, CDR2 FQGTGA. The CDR3 is made up of 18 amino acids. Here immunoSEQ multiplex PCR was the method, and the copy in TCRdb shows in-frame clones only, minus some. The sample contains around 45,000 clones, approximately 90% of which appear only once. The sequence came from a female donor with multiple sclerosis, enrolled in a pregnancy study. The gene calls are TRBV7-3 and TRBJ2-2; D call uncertain. The material sequenced was CD4+ T cells from peripheral blood mononuclear cells, taken before pregnancy. This CDR3 reads CASSPFPGAAPNTGELFF. CDR3 bases: TGTGCCAGCAGCCCCTTCCCGGGTGCTGCCCCGAACACCGGGGAGCTGTTTTTT.